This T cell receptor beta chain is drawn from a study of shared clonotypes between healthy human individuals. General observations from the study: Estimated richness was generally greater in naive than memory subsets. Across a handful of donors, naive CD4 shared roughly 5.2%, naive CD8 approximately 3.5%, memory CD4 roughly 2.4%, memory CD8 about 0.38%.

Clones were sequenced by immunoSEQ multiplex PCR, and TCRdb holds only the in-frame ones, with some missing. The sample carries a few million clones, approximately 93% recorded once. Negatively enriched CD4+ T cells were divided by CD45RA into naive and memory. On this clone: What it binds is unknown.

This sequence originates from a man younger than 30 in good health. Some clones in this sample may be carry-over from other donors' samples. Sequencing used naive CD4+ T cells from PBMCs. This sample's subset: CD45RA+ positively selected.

The CDR3 loop reads CSVEPPSSFYGYTF. The CDR3 nucleotides are TGCAGCGTTGAACCGCCATCTAGCTTCTATGGCTACACCTTC. This chain joins TRBV29-1 and TRBJ1-2; D uncertain. Germline V CDR1 and CDR2: SQVTM, ANQGSEA. The length of the CDR3 is 14 residues. V lost 2 bases and J 4 bases, leaving 14 bases between the germline ends.